This T cell receptor (beta chain) was profiled in a study of cytomegalovirus exposure and HLA in healthy donors. About this clone: No antigen is known for it.

With 0 bases removed from V and 10 bases from J, the gap between germline ends came to 5 bases. This CDR3 comprises 12 residues. The germline V gene encodes CDR1 SGHNT and CDR2 YYREEE (reference sequence). Use of 60 Vbeta and 13 Jbeta primers characterized the PCR. In the authors' methods: Some 12 million shared chains were among the roughly 80 million unique TCR beta chains that a later analysis counted. Sequenced by immunoSEQ multiplex PCR; TCRdb stores in-frame clones only, minus some. The V and J calls and clone size are taken from that table; D and trimming were inferred from the DNA. The sample records 170,000 or so clones, under 85% being singletons. Study-level findings and limits: It was assumed in the presence/absence analyses that sequencing depth was roughly uniform across donors. Compared with the roughly 700-donor mean, an Asian-associated ancestry cluster reportedly had fewer N-insertions, according to a later analysis. Using the classifier, cytomegalovirus status was reportedly diagnosed with high specificity and sensitivity.

The sequencing sample was made of PBMCs. The J gene is TRBJ1-6, the V gene TRBV5-4; D is unclear. This sequence originates from a man aged 18 to 30 in good health and CMV-seronegative. The CDR3 spells CASSLVGSPLHF. CDR3 nucleotide sequence: TGTGCCAGCAGCTTGGTGGGCTCACCCCTCCACTTT.